A single T cell receptor (beta chain) is shown here with its context. Its antigen remains unidentified. The CDR3 does not close with the conserved phenylalanine or tryptophan, likely indicating a read error. The DNA is omitted, as the CDR3 cannot be located on it reliably, and the CDR3 follows TCRdb's listing. TCR beta CDR3 sequences were amplified from RNA transcripts. HTBI primers were used for first-round RT-PCR of the TCR CDR3. TCRdb processed the multiplex PCR reads anew with MiXCR; each CDR3 protein has one entry. The table records approximately 500,000 distinct CDR3 sequences, about 43% of them present only once. These data come from a study of T cells in Graves' hyperthyroidism and ophthalmopathy. The CDR3 is made up of 11 amino acids, end residues included. Germline CDR1 SSHAT, CDR2 FNYEAQ (reference sequence). Overall study findings and caveats: Ophthalmopathy, which appeared later, was predicted by the model a median about 6 months before onset.

An absence of ophthalmopathy progression within 18 months meant stable Graves' hyperthyroidism. The V call is TRBV7-7, the J call TRBJ2-7; the table gives TRBD1 as D, unverified against the DNA. This TCR came from a woman under 30 with Graves' hyperthyroidism. The sequenced material came from peripheral blood or thyroid tissue (not recorded which). This CDR3 reads CASSLRPRPNT.